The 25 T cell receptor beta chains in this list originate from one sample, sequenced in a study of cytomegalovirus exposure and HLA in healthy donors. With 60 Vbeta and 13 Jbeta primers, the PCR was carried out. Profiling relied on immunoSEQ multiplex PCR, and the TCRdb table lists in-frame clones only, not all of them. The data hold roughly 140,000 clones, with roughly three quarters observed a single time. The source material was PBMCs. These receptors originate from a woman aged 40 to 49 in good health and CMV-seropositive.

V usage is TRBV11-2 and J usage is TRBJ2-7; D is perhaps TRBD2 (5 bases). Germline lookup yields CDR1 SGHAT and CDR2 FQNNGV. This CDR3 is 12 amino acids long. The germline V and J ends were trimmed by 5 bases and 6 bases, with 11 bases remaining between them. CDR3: CASSREGLEQYF. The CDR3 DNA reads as TGTGCCAGCAGCCGCGAGGGTCTCGAGCAGTACTTC.

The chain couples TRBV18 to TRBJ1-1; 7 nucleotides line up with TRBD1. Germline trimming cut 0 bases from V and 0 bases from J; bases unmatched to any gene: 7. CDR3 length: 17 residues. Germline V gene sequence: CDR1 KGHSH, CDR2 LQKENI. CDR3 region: CASSPPTGSGMNTEAFF. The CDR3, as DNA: TGTGCCAGCTCACCACCGACAGGGTCTGGGATGAACACTGAAGCTTTCTTT.

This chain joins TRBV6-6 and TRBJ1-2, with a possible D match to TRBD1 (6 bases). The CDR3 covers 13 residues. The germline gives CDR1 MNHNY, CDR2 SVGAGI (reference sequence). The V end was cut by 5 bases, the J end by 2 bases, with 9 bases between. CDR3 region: CASSGDTNYGYTF. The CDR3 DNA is TGTGCCAGCAGTGGGGACACGAACTATGGCTACACCTTC.

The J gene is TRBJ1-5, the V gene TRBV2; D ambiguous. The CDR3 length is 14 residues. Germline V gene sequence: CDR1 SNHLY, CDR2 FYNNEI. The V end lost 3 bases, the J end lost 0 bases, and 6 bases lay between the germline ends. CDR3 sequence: CASSDTYSNQPQHF. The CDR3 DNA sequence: TGTGCCAGCAGTGACACCTATAGCAATCAGCCCCAGCATTTT.

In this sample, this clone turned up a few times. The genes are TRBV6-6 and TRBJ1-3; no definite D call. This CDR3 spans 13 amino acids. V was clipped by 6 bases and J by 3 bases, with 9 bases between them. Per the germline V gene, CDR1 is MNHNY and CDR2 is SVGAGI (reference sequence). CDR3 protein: CASRRTDGNTIYF. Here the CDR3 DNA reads TGTGCCAGCAGGAGGACTGATGGAAACACCATATATTTT.

The CDR3: CASTPPGRGSEDTEAFF. CDR3 DNA sequence: TGCGCCAGCACTCCACCAGGGAGGGGATCGGAGGACACTGAAGCTTTCTTT. The V and J genes are TRBV23-1 and TRBJ1-1; D may be TRBD1 (5 bases). TRBV23-1 is labeled an ORF, and its function is uncertain. This CDR3 has 17 residues. V lost 7 bases and J 3 bases, leaving 24 bases between the germline ends.

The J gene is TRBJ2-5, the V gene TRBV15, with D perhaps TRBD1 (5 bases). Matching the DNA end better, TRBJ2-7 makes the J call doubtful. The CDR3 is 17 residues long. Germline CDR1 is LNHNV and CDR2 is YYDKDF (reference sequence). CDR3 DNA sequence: TGTGCCACCAGCAGACCTGGGGCATCCAGTACCACCTACGAGCAGTACTTC. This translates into CATSRPGASSTTYEQYF.

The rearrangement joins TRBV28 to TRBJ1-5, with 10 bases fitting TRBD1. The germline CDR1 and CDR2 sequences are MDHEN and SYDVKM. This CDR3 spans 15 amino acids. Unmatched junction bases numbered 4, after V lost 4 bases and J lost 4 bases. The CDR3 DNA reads TGTGCCAGCAGTTCGGGACAGGGGAAAAATCAGCCCCAGCATTTT. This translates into CASSSGQGKNQPQHF.

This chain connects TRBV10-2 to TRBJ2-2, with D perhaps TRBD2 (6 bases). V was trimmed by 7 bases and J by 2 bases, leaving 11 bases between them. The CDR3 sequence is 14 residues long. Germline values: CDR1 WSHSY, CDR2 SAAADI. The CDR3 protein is CASTRTTNTGELFF. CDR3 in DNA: TGCGCCAGCACTCGGACTACTAACACCGGGGAGCTGTTTTTT.

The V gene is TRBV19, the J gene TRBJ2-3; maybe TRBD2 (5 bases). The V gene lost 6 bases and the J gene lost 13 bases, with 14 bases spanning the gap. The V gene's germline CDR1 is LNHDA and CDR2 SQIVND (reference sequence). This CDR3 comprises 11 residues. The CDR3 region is CASRRDNPEYF. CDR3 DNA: TGTGCCAGTAGGAGGGATAATCCCGAGTATTTT.

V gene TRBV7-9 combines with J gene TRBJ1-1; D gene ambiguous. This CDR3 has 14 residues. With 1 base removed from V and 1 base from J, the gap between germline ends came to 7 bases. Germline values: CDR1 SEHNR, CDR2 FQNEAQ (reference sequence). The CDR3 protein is CASSLVGENTEAFF. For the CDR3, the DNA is TGTGCCAGCAGCTTAGTTGGAGAGAACACTGAAGCTTTCTTT.

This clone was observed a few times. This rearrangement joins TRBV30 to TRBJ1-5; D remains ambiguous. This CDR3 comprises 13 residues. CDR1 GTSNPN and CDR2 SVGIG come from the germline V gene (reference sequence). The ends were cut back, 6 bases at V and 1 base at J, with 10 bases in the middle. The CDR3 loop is CACQQTSNQPQHF. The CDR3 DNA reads TGTGCCTGCCAACAGACGAGCAATCAGCCCCAGCATTTT. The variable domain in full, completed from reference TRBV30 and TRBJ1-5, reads SQTIHQWPATLVQPVGSPLSLECTVEGTSNPNLYWYRQAAGRGLQLLFYSVGIGQISSEVPQNLSASRPQDRQFILSSKKLLLSDSGFYLCACQQTSNQPQHFGDGTRLSIL.

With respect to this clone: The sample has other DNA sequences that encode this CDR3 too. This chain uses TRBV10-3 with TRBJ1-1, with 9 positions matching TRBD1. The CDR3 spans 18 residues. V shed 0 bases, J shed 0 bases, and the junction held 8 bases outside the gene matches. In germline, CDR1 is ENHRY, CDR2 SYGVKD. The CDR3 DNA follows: TGTGCCATCAGTGAGTCCCCGGGACAGGGAGTCATGAACACTGAAGCTTTCTTT. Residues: CAISESPGQGVMNTEAFF.

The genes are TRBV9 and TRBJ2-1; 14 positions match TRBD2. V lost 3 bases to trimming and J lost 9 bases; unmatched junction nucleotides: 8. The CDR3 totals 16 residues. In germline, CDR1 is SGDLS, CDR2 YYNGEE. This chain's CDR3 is CASSAGTSGGISEQFF. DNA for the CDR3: TGTGCCAGCAGCGCAGGGACTAGCGGGGGAATAAGTGAGCAGTTCTTC. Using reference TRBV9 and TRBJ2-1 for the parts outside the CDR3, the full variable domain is DSGVTQTPKHLITATGQRVTLRCSPRSGDLSVYWYQQSLDQGLQFLIQYYNGEERAKGNILERFSAQQFPDLHSELNLSSLELGDSALYFCASSAGTSGGISEQFFGPGTRLTVL.

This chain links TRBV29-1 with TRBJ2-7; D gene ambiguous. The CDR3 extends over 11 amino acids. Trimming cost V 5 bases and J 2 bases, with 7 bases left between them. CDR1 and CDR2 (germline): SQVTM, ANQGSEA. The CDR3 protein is CSVRGPYEQYF. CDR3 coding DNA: TGCAGCGTTAGAGGTCCCTACGAGCAGTACTTC.

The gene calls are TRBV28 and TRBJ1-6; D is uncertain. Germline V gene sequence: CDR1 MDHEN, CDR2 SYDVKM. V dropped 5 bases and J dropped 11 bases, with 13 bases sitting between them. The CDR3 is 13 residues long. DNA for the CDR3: TGTGCCAGCAGTCCCCACGGTATACCACCCCTCCACTTT. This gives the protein CASSPHGIPPLHF.

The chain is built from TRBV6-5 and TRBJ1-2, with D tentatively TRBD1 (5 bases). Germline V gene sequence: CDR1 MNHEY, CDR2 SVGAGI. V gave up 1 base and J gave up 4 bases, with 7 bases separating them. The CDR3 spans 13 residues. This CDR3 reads CASSYWGGYGYTF. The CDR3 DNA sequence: TGTGCCAGCAGTTACTGGGGGGGCTATGGCTACACCTTC.

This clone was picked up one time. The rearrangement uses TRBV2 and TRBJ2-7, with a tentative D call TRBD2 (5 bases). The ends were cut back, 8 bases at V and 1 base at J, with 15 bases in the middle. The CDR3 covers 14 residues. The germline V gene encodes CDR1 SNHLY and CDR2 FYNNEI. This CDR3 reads CASGRRGPSYEQYF. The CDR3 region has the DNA TGTGCCAGCGGACGACGGGGTCCATCCTACGAGCAGTACTTC.

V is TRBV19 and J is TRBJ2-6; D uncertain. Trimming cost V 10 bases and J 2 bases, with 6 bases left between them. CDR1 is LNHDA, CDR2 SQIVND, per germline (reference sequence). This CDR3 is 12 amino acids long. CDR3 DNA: TGTGCCACCGCGGCTGGGGCCAACGTCCTGACTTTC. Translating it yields CATAAGANVLTF.

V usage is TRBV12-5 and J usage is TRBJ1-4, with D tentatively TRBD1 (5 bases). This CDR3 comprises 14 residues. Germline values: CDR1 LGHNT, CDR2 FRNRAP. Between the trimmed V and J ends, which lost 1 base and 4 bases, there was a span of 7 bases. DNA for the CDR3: TGTGCTAGTGGTTTGGGACAGTATAATGAAAAACTGTTTTTT. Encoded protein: CASGLGQYNEKLFF.

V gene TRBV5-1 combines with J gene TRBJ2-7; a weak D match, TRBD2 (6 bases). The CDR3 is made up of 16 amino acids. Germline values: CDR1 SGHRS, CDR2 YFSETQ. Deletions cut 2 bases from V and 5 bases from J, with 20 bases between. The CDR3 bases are TGCGCCAGCAGCTTCTCGTCCGGGGGAGTTTGGAACGAGCAGTACTTC. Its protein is CASSFSSGGVWNEQYF.

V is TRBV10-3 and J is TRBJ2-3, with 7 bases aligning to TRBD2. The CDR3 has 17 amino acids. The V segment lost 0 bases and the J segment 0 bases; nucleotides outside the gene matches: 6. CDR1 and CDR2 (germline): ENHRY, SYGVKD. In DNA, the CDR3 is TGTGCCATCAGTGAGTCGACTAGCCGGGGGAGCACAGATACGCAGTATTTT. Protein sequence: CAISESTSRGSTDTQYF.

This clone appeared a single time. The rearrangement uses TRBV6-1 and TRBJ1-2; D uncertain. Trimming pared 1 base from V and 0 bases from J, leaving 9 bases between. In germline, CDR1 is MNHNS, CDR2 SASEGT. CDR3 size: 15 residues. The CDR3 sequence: CASSEVLVANYGYTF. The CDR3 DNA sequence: TGTGCCAGCAGTGAAGTCCTAGTAGCTAACTATGGCTACACCTTC.

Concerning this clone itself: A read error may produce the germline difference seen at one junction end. The CDR3 reads CSSSLGVTDLYQETQYF. In DNA, the CDR3 is TGTTCCAGCAGCTTAGGGGTGACAGACCTCTACCAAGAGACCCAGTACTTC. The chain carries TRBV7-9 and TRBJ2-5; D possibly corresponds to TRBD1 (5 bases). The CDR3 covers 17 residues. CDR1 and CDR2 from the germline V gene are SEHNR and FQNEAQ (reference sequence).

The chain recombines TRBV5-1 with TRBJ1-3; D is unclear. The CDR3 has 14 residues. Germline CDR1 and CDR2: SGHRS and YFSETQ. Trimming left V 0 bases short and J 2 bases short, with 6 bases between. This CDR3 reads CASSLGDTGNTIYF. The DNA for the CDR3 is TGCGCCAGCAGCTTGGGAGACACTGGAAACACCATATATTTT.